The rows below give T cell receptor beta chains drawn from one sample of a study of T cell responses to AZD1222 COVID-19 vaccine. Clones were sequenced by immunoSEQ multiplex PCR, and TCRdb holds only the in-frame ones, with some missing. The sample carries about 110,000 clones, 70% to 90% recorded once. The source material was peripheral blood, sampled on day 0 of AZD1222 vaccination. The receptors come from an adult in good health. Both conserved end residues are part of each CDR3. The D gene is left open where the match is weak. A row's size may be missing; if present it is once, few, many or a size class.

J gene | D gene | clone size | V gene | CDR3 DNA | CDR3 protein
TRBJ2-1 | NA | NA | TRBV19 | TGTGCCAGTAGTGACCCAGTCCGGAACAATGAGCAGTTCTTC | CASSDPVRNNEQFF
TRBJ1-5 | NA | NA | TRBV19 | TGTGCCAGTAGCTCGGGGCACTTTAGCAATCAGCCCCAGCATTTT | CASSSGHFSNQPQHF
TRBJ1-3 | NA | NA | TRBV18 | TGTGCCAGCTCACCAGGGGTCGCGGGTATCTCTGGAAACACCATATATTTT | CASSPGVAGISGNTIYF
TRBJ1-3 | TRBD1 | NA | TRBV11-2 | TGTGCCAGCAGCCCCGACAGGGTTGGAAACACCATATATTTT | CASSPDRVGNTIYF
TRBJ2-1 | NA | NA | TRBV19 | TGTGCCAGTAGTAGAATGGGAGCCCCAAGGGATGAGCAGTTCTTC | CASSRMGAPRDEQFF
TRBJ2-3 | NA | once | TRBV19 | TGTGCCAGTAGTATGATACAATCGCTTTTGGATACGCAGTATTTT | CASSMIQSLLDTQYF
TRBJ1-2 | NA | NA | TRBV7-3 | TGTGCCAGCAGCCCGTCAGGGAGGGATGGCTACACCTTC | CASSPSGRDGYTF
TRBJ2-7 | NA | NA | TRBV6-5 | TGTGCCAGCAGTTACTCACCGGCAGGGTTCTACGAGCAGTACTTC | CASSYSPAGFYEQYF
TRBJ1-6 | NA | NA | TRBV4-2 | TGTGCCAGCAGCCAAGATACGAGCGCAGGGGTAATGAATTCACCCCTCCACTTT | CASSQDTSAGVMNSPLHF
TRBJ2-7 | NA | NA | TRBV27 | TGTGCCAGCGCTACAAAGTACGAGCAGTACTTC | CASATKYEQYF
TRBJ2-7 | NA | NA | TRBV30 | TGTGCCTGGAGTATTGCTCAGGGGGGCTACGAGCAGTACTTC | CAWSIAQGGYEQYF
TRBJ1-6 | NA | NA | TRBV6-1 | TGTGCCAGCAGTGAAGTTCCAGGGAATGATTCACCCCTCCACTTT | CASSEVPGNDSPLHF
TRBJ1-2 | NA | NA | TRBV7-2 | TGTGCCAGCAGCCCGGGTGGGGAATATGGCGGCTACACCTTC | CASSPGGEYGGYTF
TRBJ1-2 | NA | NA | TRBV30 | TGTGCCTGGAGTCAGACAGGCCTAGGCTATGGCTACACCTTC | CAWSQTGLGYGYTF
TRBJ2-7 | NA | NA | TRBV6-5 | TGTGCCAGCCTGAAGATGTACGAGCAGTACTTC | CASLKMYEQYF
TRBJ1-5 | NA | NA | TRBV3-1/TRBV3-2 | TGTGCCAGCAGCCCCAGGGTAGGTCAGCCCCAGCATTTT | CASSPRVGQPQHF
TRBJ2-2 | NA | NA | TRBV6-2/TRBV6-3 | TGTGCCAGCAGTTCCCGCAACAGGGTTGGTCTTACCGGGGAGCTGTTTTTT | CASSSRNRVGLTGELFF
TRBJ2-3 | TRBD2 | NA | TRBV12-3/TRBV12-4 | TGTGCCAGCAGTCGGGACTACCCAGATACGCAGTATTTT | CASSRDYPDTQYF
TRBJ1-4 | TRBD1 | once | TRBV4-1 | TGCGCCAGCAGCCCTACAGGGGCTAGGGAAAAACTGTTTTTT | CASSPTGAREKLFF
TRBJ2-2 | TRBD1 | NA | TRBV5-4 | TGTGCCAGCAGCCACAGGGGTGGGAACACCGGGGAGCTGTTTTTT | CASSHRGGNTGELFF
TRBJ1-3 | NA | NA | TRBV18 | TGTGCCAGCTCACCACTGGGAGGGACGGCTGGAAACACCATATATTTT | CASSPLGGTAGNTIYF
TRBJ1-4 | TRBD1 | few | TRBV28 | TGTGCCAGCAGTTCCCCGGGACAGGGGGAAGAAAAACTGTTTTTT | CASSSPGQGEEKLFF
TRBJ1-5 | TRBD1 | NA | TRBV19 | TGTGCCAGTAGCCTCCATAGACAGGGGCGTAGCAATCAGCCCCAGCATTTT | CASSLHRQGRSNQPQHF
TRBJ2-1 | NA | NA | TRBV9 | TGTGCCAGCAGCCCCAGGAGGGACCCCTACAATGAGCAGTTCTTC | CASSPRRDPYNEQFF
TRBJ1-2 | TRBD1 | NA | TRBV28 | TGTGCCAGCAGGTCCTCCCGACAGGGCAACTATGGCTACACCTTC | CASRSSRQGNYGYTF
TRBJ2-5 | NA | NA | TRBV2 | TGTGCCAGCAGTGTTTTGGGGACTGAGACCCAGTACTTC | CASSVLGTETQYF
TRBJ2-1 | TRBD2 | NA | TRBV18 | TGTGCCAGCTCACCACCCCTTAGCGGGAGGGCCTACAATGAGCAGTTCTTC | CASSPPLSGRAYNEQFF
TRBJ1-2 | NA | NA | TRBV6-5 | TGTGCCAGCAAAGGTATTCGCTACACCTTC | CASKGIRYTF
TRBJ2-7 | NA | few | TRBV19 | TGTGCCAGTAGTATCCGTGTAGGATCCTACGAGCAGTACTTC | CASSIRVGSYEQYF
TRBJ1-2 | NA | NA | TRBV27 | TGTGCCAGCAGTTTTCGGGGTAACTATGGCTACACCTTC | CASSFRGNYGYTF
TRBJ1-4 | TRBD1 | once | TRBV5-4 | TGTGCCAGCAGCACCGACAGGGGGCATGAAAAACTGTTTTTT | CASSTDRGHEKLFF
TRBJ2-6 | TRBD2 | NA | TRBV30 | TGTGCCTGGGGGGGACTAGCGGGAGGGAATGGGGCCAACGTCCTGACTTTC | CAWGGLAGGNGANVLTF
TRBJ1-4 | NA | NA | TRBV19 | TGTGCCACCCAGGCACAGTTTAATGAAAAACTGTTTTTT | CATQAQFNEKLFF
TRBJ2-7 | NA | NA | TRBV6-5 | TGTGCCAGCAGTTTGGAGGGGTCCGAGCAGTACTTC | CASSLEGSEQYF
TRBJ1-1 | TRBD1 | NA | TRBV19 | TGTGCCACCAAAGACAGGGGGCCCACTGAAGCTTTCTTT | CATKDRGPTEAFF
TRBJ2-7 | TRBD1 | NA | TRBV4-3 | TGCGCCAGCAGCCAAGATGGGACAGATTATGACTACGAGCAGTACTTC | CASSQDGTDYDYEQYF
TRBJ2-5 | TRBD1 | NA | TRBV19 | TGTGCCAGCGGAAGGGACAGGGAAGAGACCCAGTACTTC | CASGRDREETQYF
TRBJ1-2 | NA | NA | TRBV19 | TGTGCCAGTACCCCCAGGGCAATCTATGGCTACACCTTC | CASTPRAIYGYTF